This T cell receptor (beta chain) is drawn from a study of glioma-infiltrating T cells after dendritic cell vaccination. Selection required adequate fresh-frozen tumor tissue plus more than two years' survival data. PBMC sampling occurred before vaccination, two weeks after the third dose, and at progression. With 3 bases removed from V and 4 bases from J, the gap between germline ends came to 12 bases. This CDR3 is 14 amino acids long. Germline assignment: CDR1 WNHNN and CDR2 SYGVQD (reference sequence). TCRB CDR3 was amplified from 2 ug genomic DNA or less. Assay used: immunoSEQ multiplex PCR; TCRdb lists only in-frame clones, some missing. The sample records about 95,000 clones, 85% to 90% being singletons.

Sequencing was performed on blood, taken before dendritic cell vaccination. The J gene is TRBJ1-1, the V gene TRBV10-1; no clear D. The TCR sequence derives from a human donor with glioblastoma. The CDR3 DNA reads TGCGCCAGCAGTGAATTCTCGTCGAGCACTGAAGCTTTCTTT. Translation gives CASSEFSSSTEAFF.